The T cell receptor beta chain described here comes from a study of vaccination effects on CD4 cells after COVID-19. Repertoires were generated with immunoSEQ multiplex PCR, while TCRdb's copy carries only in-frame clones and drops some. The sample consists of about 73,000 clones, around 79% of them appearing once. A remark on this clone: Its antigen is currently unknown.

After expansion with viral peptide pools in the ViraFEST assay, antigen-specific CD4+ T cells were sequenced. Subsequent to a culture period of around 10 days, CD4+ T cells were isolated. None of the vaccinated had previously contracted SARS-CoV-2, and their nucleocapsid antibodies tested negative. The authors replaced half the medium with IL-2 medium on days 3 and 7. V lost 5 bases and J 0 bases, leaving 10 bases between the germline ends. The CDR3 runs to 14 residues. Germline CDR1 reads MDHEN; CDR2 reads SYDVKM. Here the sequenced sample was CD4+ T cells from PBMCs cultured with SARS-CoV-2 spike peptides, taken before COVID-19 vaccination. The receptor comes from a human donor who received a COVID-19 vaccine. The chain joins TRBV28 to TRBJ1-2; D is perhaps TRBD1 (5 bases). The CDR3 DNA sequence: TGTGCCAGCAGTCCCGAACAGGCTAACTATGGCTACACCTTC. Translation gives CASSPEQANYGYTF.